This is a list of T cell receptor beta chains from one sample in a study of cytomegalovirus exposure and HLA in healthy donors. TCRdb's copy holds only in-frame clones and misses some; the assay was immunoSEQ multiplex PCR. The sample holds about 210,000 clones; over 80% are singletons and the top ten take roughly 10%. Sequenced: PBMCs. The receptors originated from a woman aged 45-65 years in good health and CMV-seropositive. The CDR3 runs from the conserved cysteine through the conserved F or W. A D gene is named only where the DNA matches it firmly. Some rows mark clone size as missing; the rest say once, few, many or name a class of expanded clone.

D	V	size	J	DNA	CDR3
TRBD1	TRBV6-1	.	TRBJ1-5	TGTGCCAGCAGTGAATGGACAGGGGGGAGTCAGCCCCAGCATTTT	CASSEWTGGSQPQHF
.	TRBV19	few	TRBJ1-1	TGTGCCAGTAGTCAGATCTCGGGAGAAACTGAAGCTTTCTTT	CASSQISGETEAFF
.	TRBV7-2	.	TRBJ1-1	TGTGCCAGCAGCTTAAACCAGGGAGGGAACACTGAAGCTTTCTTT	CASSLNQGGNTEAFF
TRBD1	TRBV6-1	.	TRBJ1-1	TGTGCCAGCAGTCACCGGACAGGTTTCACTGAAGCTTTCTTT	CASSHRTGFTEAFF
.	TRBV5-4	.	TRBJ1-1	TGTGCCAGCAGGGGGAGGCTGGACGACACTGAAGCTTTCTTT	CASRGRLDDTEAFF
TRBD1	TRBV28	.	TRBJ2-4	TGTGCCAGCAGCACGACAGGGGGGAACATTCAGTACTTC	CASSTTGGNIQYF
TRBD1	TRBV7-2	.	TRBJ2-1	TGTGCCAGCACCCTTACAGGGGGCGCCTACAATGAGCAGTTCTTC	CASTLTGGAYNEQFF
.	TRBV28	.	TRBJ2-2	TGTGCCAGCAGTTTTGGCGGTAACATGAACACCGGGGAGCTGTTTTTT	CASSFGGNMNTGELFF
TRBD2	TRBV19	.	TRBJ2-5	TGTGCCAGTAGTCGACTAGCGGGGCGAGAGACCCAGTACTTC	CASSRLAGRETQYF
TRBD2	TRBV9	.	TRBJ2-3	TGTGCCAGCAGCGCCCGCTTGACTAGCGGACGCACAGATACGCAGTATTTT	CASSARLTSGRTDTQYF
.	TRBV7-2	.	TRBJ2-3	TGTGCCAGCAGCTTAGAGAGGTACACGCAGTATTTT	CASSLERYTQYF
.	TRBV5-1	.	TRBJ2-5	TGCGCCAGCAGGGGCCAGGAGACCCAGTACTTC	CASRGQETQYF
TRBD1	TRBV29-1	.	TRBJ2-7	TGCAGCGTAGAGATCCGGGACAGGGGCTACGAGCAGTACTTC	CSVEIRDRGYEQYF
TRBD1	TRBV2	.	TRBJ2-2	TGTGCCAGCAGTGAGGGCAGGGGGCGAACCGGGGAGCTGTTTTTT	CASSEGRGRTGELFF
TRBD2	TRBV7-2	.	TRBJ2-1	TGTGCCAGCAGCGTGACTAGCGGGCAGTACAATGAGCAGTTCTTC	CASSVTSGQYNEQFF
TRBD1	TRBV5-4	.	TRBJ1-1	TGTGCCAGCAGCTTGATAGGACAGGGGTCTGAAGCTTTCTTT	CASSLIGQGSEAFF
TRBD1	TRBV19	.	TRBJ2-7	TGTGCCAGTAGCACCACAGGGGGAGGCTACGAGCAGTACTTC	CASSTTGGGYEQYF
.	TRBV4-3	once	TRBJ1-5	TGCGCCAGCAGCCAAGTAGCTGCCCTCCCGCCCCAGCATTTT	CASSQVAALPPQHF
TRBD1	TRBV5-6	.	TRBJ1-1	TGTGCCAGCACCCCCCTGGGCAGGGGGTACACTGAAGCTTTCTTT	CASTPLGRGYTEAFF
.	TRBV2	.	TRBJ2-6	TGTGCCAGCAAAAGCACTGGGGCCAACGTCCTGACTTTC	CASKSTGANVLTF
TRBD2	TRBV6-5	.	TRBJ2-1	TGTGCCAGCAGCAAACTAGCGGGGGGTGGCAATGAGCAGTTCTTC	CASSKLAGGGNEQFF
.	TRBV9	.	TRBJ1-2	TGTGCCAGCAGCGTAGGGGCAGGGGATGGCTACACCTTC	CASSVGAGDGYTF
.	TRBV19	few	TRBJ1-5	TGTGCCAGTAGTGAGAACCCAAGTCAGCCCCAGCATTTT	CASSENPSQPQHF
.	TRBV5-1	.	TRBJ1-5	TGCGCCAGCAGCTTGGGTACAGGGTTGGGGAATCAGCCCCAGCATTTT	CASSLGTGLGNQPQHF
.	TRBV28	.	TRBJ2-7	TGTGCCAGCAGCTCGCCCCTGACGGGGACCTACGAGCAGTACTTC	CASSSPLTGTYEQYF
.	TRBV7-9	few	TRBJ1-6	TGTGCCAGCAGCTTAGGGACAGCAGATAATTCACCCCTCCACTTT	CASSLGTADNSPLHF
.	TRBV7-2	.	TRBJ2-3	TGTGCCAGCAGCTTTCTCCCAGATACGCAGTATTTT	CASSFLPDTQYF
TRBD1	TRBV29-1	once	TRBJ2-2	TGCAGCGTTCAGGGGGTTGCGAACACCGGGGAGCTGTTTTTT	CSVQGVANTGELFF
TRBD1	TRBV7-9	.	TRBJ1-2	TGTTCCAGCAGCTCGATGAACAGGGGATTCGGCTACACCTTC	CSSSSMNRGFGYTF
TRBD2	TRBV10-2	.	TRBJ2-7	TGCGCCAGCAGTGAGGCGGCCGTGACTAGCGGGTACGAGCAGTACTTC	CASSEAAVTSGYEQYF
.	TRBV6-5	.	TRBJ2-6	TGTGCCAGCAGTTTGACAGGCAACTCTGGGGCCAACGTCCTGACTTTC	CASSLTGNSGANVLTF
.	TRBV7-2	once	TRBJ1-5	TGTGCCAGCAGCCTCGACAGAGATCAGCCCCAGCATTTT	CASSLDRDQPQHF
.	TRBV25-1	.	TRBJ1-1	TGTGCCACCGGAGGGGGGGCCGCTGAAGCTTTCTTT	CATGGGAAEAFF
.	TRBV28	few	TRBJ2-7	TGTGCCAGCAGTTTGTTAAGAGAGGAACAGTACTTC	CASSLLREEQYF
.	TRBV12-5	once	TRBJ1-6	TGTGCTAGTGGTTTGGGAACCGGTAATTCACCCCTCCACTTT	CASGLGTGNSPLHF
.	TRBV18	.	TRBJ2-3	TGTGCCAGCTCACCACTCCCACCCTCCGGGACTAGCACAGATACGCAGTATTTT	CASSPLPPSGTSTDTQYF
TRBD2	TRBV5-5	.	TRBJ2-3	TGTGCCAGCAGCCCCTCGGTCGGGAGCGGGGCTGGTGCAGATACGCAGTATTTT	CASSPSVGSGAGADTQYF
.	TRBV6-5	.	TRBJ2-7	TGTGCCAGCAGTTACGGTGGCGGTCGATACGAGCAGTACTTC	CASSYGGGRYEQYF
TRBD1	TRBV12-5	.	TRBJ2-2	TGTGCTAGTGGTTTTGACAGGGGGACCGGGGAGCTGTTTTTT	CASGFDRGTGELFF
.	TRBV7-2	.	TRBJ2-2	TGTGCCAGCAGGGGGGGGCCCACCGGGGAGCTGTTTTTT	CASRGGPTGELFF
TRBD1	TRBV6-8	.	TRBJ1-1	TGTGCCAGCACCCTAATACGTGGACAGGACCTAAACACTGAAGCTTTCTTT	CASTLIRGQDLNTEAFF
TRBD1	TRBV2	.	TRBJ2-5	TGTGCCAGCAGGGGGGACAGGGCCCTGGGAGAGACCCAGTACTTC	CASRGDRALGETQYF
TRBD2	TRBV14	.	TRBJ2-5	TGTGCCAGCAGCCAAGGGGAGGGTTGGACCCAGTACTTC	CASSQGEGWTQYF
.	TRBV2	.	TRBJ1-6	TGTGCCAGCAGTGTCCAGGGTGGTTATTCACCCCTCCACTTT	CASSVQGGYSPLHF
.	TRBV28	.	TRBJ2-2	TGTGCCAGCAGAAAGGACAAGGCCGGCGGGGAGCTGTTTTTT	CASRKDKAGGELFF
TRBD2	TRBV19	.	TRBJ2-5	TGTGCCAGTAGTATAGATCCTAGCGGGGGGGATACGGCCCAGTACTTC	CASSIDPSGGDTAQYF
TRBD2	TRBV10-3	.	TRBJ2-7	TGTGCCATCAGTTTAGCGGGGGATCTTAACGAGCAGTACTTC	CAISLAGDLNEQYF
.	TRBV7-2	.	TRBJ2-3	TGTGCCAGCAGCTTAGGCCCCCCTAGAAGTGAGACAGATACGCAGTATTTT	CASSLGPPRSETDTQYF